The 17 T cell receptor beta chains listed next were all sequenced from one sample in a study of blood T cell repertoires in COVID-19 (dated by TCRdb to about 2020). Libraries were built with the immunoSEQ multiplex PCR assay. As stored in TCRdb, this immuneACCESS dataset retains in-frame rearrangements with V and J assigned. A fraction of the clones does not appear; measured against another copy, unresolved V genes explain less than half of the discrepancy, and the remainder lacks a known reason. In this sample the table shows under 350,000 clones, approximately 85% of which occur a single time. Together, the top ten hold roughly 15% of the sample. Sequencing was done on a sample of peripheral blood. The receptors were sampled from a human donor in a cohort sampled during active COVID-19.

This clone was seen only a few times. In DNA, the CDR3 is TGTGCCAGCTCAGCGGGACTCCTCTCCTACGAGCAGTACTTC. Translated, it gives CASSAGLLSYEQYF. The chain joins TRBV18 to TRBJ2-7; TRBD2 might be the D (6 bases). The germline CDR1 and CDR2 sequences are KGHSH and LQKENI. The V end lost 5 bases, the J end lost 0 bases, and 11 bases lay between the germline ends. There are 14 residues in the CDR3.

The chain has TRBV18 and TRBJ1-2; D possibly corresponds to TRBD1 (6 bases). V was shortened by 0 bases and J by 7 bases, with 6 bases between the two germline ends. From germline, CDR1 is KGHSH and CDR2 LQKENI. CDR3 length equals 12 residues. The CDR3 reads CASSPPDSGYTF. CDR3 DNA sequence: TGTGCCAGCTCACCACCGGACAGTGGCTACACCTTC.

As DNA, the CDR3 is TGTGCCAGCAGCTTAGGTAGGACAGGGGACACTGAAGCTTTCTTT. It codes for CASSLGRTGDTEAFF. The chain employs TRBV7-8 and TRBJ1-1; TRBD1 agrees at 9 bases. The CDR3 covers 15 residues. The J segment lost 3 bases and the V segment lost 1 base, leaving 3 bases of the junction unmatched. Germline V gene lookup returns CDR1 SGHVS and CDR2 FQNEAQ.

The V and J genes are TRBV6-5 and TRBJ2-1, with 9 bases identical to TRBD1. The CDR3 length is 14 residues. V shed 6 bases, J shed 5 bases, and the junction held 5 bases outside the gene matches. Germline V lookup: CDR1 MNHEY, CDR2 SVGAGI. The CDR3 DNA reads TGTGCCAGCAGAATTGACAGGGGGGACAATGAGCAGTTCTTC. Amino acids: CASRIDRGDNEQFF.

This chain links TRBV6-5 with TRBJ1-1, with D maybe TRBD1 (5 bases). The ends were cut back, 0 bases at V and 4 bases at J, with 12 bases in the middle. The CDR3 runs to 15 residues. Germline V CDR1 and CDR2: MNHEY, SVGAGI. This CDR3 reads CASSYSGGRTTEAFF. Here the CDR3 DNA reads TGTGCCAGCAGTTACTCGGGGGGGAGGACCACTGAAGCTTTCTTT.

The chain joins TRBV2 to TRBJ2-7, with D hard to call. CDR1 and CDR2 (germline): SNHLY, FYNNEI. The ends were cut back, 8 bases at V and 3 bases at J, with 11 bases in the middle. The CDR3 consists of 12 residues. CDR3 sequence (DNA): TGTGCCAGCCTACCCACCTACTACGAGCAGTACTTC. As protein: CASLPTYYEQYF.

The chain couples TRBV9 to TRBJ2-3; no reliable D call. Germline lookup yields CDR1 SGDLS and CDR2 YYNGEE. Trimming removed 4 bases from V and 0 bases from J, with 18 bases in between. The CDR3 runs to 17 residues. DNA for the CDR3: TGTGCCAGCAGCCCCCGGATAGGAGCGCGAAGCACAGATACGCAGTATTTT. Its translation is CASSPRIGARSTDTQYF.

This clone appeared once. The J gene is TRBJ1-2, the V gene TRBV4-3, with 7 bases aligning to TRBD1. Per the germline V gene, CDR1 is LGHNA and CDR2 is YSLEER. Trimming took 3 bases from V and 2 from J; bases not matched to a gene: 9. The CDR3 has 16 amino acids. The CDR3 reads CASSQTLAGGNYGYTF. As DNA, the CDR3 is TGCGCCAGCAGCCAGACCCTAGCAGGGGGAAACTATGGCTACACCTTC.

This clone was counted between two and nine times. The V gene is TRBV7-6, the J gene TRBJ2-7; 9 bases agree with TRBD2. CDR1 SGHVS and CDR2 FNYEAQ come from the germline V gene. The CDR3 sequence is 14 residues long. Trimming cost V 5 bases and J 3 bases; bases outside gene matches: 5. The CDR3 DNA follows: TGTGCCAGCAGCCCGAGCGGGAGGTACTACGAGCAGTACTTC. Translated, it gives CASSPSGRYYEQYF. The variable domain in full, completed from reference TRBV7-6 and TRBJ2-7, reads GAGVSQSPRYKVTKRGQDVALRCDPISGHVSLYWYRQALGQGPEFLTYFNYEAQQDKSGLPNDRFSAERPEGSISTLTIQRTEQRDSAMYRCASSPSGRYYEQYFGPGTRLTVT.

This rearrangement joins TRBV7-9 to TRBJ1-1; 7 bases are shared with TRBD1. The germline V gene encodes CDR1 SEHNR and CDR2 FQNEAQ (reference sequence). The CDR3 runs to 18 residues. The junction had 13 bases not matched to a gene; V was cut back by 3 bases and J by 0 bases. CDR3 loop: CASSLDGQALVMNTEAFF. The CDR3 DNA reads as TGTGCCAGCAGCTTGGACGGACAGGCTTTGGTCATGAACACTGAAGCTTTCTTT.

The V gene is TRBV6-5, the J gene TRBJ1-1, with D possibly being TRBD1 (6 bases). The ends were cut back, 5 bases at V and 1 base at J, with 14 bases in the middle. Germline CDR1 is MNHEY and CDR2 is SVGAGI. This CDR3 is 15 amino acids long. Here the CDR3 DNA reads TGTGCCAGCAGTAAACAGGGAACAGGGAACACTGAAGCTTTCTTT. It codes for CASSKQGTGNTEAFF.

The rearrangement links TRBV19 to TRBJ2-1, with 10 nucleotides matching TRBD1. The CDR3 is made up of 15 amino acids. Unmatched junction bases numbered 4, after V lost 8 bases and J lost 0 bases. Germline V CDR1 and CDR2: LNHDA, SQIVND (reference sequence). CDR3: CASSDRGNSYNEQFF. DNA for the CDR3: TGTGCCAGTTCGGACAGGGGGAACTCCTACAATGAGCAGTTCTTC.

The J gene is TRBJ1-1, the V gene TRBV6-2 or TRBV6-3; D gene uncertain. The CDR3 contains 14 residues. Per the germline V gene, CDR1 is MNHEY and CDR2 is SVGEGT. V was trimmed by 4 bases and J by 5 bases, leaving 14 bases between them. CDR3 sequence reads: CASSSQSLRTEAFF. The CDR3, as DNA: TGTGCCAGCAGTTCCCAGAGCCTGAGGACTGAAGCTTTCTTT.

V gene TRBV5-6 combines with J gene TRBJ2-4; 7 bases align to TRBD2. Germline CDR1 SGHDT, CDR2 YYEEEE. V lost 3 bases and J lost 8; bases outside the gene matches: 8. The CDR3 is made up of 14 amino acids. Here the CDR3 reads CASSWRGTRDIQYF. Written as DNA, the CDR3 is TGTGCCAGCAGCTGGCGGGGGACTCGGGACATTCAGTACTTC. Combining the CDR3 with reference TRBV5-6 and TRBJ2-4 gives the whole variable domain DAGVTQSPTHLIKTRGQQVTLRCSPKSGHDTVSWYQQALGQGPQFIFQYYEEEERQRGNFPDRFSGHQFPNYSSELNVNALLLGDSALYLCASSWRGTRDIQYFGAGTRLSVL.

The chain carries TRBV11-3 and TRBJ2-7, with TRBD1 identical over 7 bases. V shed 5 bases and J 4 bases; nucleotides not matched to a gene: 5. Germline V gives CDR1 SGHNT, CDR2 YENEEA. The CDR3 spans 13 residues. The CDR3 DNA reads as TGTGCCAGCAGCCGATTGACAGGGTACGAGCAGTACTTC. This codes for CASSRLTGYEQYF.

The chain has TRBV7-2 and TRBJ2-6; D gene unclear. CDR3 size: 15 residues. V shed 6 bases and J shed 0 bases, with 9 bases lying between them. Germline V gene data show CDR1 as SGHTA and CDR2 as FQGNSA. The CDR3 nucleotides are TGTGCCAGCAGACTCGTACGCTCTGGGGCCAACGTCCTGACTTTC. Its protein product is CASRLVRSGANVLTF. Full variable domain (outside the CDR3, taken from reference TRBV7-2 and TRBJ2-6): GAGVSQSPSNKVTEKGKDVELRCDPISGHTALYWYRQSLGQGLEFLIYFQGNSAPDKSGLPSDRFSAERTGGSVSTLTIQRTQQEDSAVYLCASRLVRSGANVLTFGAGSRLTVL.

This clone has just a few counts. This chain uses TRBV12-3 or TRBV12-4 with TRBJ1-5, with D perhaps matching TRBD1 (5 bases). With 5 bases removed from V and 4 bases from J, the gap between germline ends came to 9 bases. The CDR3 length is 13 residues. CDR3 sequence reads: CASSHGGNQPQHF. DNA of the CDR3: TGTGCCAGCAGTCACGGGGGGAATCAGCCCCAGCATTTT.